This TCR beta chain is drawn from a study of CD8 T cells in ankylosing spondylitis. From the 5' RACE reads, TCRdb called clonotypes with MiXCR, one entry per CDR3 protein. Of 250,000 to 400,000 distinct CDR3 sequences listed, roughly 10% are singletons. The receptor was derived from a female donor with ankylosing spondylitis or in good health (not recorded which). Sequencing was carried out using blood, either unsorted or a sorted T cell fraction (not recorded which).

CDR3 in amino acids: CSAKGTASYEQYF. The DNA for the CDR3 is TGCAGTGCGAAGGGGACGGCTTCCTACGAGCAGTACTTC. J is TRBJ2-7 and V is TRBV20-1; D may match TRBD1 or TRBD2 (5 bases each). This CDR3 has 13 amino acids. CDR1 is DFQATT and CDR2 is SNEGSKA in the germline V gene (reference sequence). Trimming shortened V by 6 bases and J by 1 base, and 13 bases separated the two germline ends.